This TCR beta chain was retrieved from a study of T cell clonality in common variable immunodeficiency. The sample holds many counts of this clone. Its antigen is currently unknown. The read ends 3 residues before the CDR3 terminus; that terminus is restored from the germline J gene. Germline lookup yields CDR1 MDHEN and CDR2 SYDVKM. The CDR3 extends over 13 amino acids. V dropped 5 bases and J dropped 5 bases, with 11 bases sitting between them. General observations from the study: Fewer deletions and N-nucleotide insertions were reportedly seen in common variable immunodeficiency TCR beta sequences.

Produced via immunoSEQ multiplex PCR; TCRdb's table is partial and in-frame only. Singletons are absent from the sample, which has some 60,000 clones. The genes are TRBV28 and TRBJ2-3; D is unclear. The TCR comes from a person aged 18 to 75 in good health. The specimen sequenced was peripheral blood mononuclear cells. The sequenced part of the CDR3 DNA is TGTGCCAGCAGTCTCTCCCTCGTAGATACG. Its translation is CASSLSLVDT. The complete CDR3 protein is CASSLSLVDTQYF.